The 10 T cell receptor beta chains in this list originate from one sample, sequenced in a study of blood T cell repertoires in COVID-19. Clones were sequenced by immunoSEQ multiplex PCR, and TCRdb holds only the in-frame ones, with some missing. The sample holds tens of thousands of clones, about three quarters seen once. Sequenced input: peripheral blood. Receptors originate from a human donor in a cohort sampled during active COVID-19.

The J gene is TRBJ1-2, the V gene TRBV28; TRBD1 matches 11 bases. The CDR3 extends over 15 amino acids. The germline V gene encodes CDR1 MDHEN and CDR2 SYDVKM. After removal of 7 bases from V and 4 bases from J, the junction contained 8 bases not matched to a gene. CDR3: CASTLGTGGLYGYTF. The CDR3 DNA is TGTGCCAGCACCCTTGGGACAGGGGGACTCTATGGCTACACCTTC.

The chain couples TRBV27 to TRBJ1-5, with 9 bases lining up with TRBD1. This CDR3 comprises 19 residues. The germline CDR1 and CDR2 sequences are MNHEY and SMNVEV (reference sequence). With V trimmed by 8 bases and J by 5 bases, 22 bases remained unmatched. The CDR3 region has the DNA TGTGCCAGCTTATGCCTATCGGGACAGGGATCCTTTGGCCATCAGCCCCAGCATTTT. It translates to CASLCLSGQGSFGHQPQHF.

The chain uses TRBV2 and TRBJ2-1; TRBD1 is a possible D gene (6 bases). Trimming pared 7 bases from V and 15 bases from J, leaving 16 bases between. The V gene's germline CDR1 is SNHLY and CDR2 FYNNEI. This CDR3 is built from 11 residues. The CDR3: CASTADRPRFF. The CDR3 nucleotides read TGTGCCAGCACCGCAGACAGGCCTAGGTTCTTC.

The chain recombines TRBV6-2 or TRBV6-3 with TRBJ2-1; 9 bases map to TRBD1. This CDR3 is 15 amino acids long. CDR1 and CDR2 (germline): MNHEY, SVGEGT. Trimming at V came to 2 bases and at J to 7 bases, leaving 6 bases not matched to a gene. The CDR3 DNA follows: TGTGCCAGCAGTTACGGGACAGGGTGGAGGAATGAGCAGTTCTTC. This codes for CASSYGTGWRNEQFF.

The rearrangement uses TRBV5-6 and TRBJ2-2, with TRBD1 matching over 8 bases. The CDR3 has 16 amino acids. Germline V CDR1 and CDR2: SGHDT, YYEEEE. With V trimmed by 2 bases and J by 2 bases, 5 bases remained unmatched. This chain's CDR3 is CASSFSGQANTGELFF. The CDR3 DNA is TGTGCCAGCAGCTTCTCGGGACAGGCCAACACCGGGGAGCTGTTTTTT.

The chain combines TRBV10-3 with TRBJ2-5, with a weak D call TRBD1 (5 bases). The CDR3 contains 12 residues. V was trimmed by 8 bases and J by 2 bases, leaving 9 bases between them. Germline CDR1 reads ENHRY; CDR2 reads SYGVKD. The CDR3 is CAIQGVQETQYF. The CDR3, as DNA: TGTGCCATCCAGGGCGTACAAGAGACCCAGTACTTC.

This clone was observed many times. The rearrangement joins TRBV27 to TRBJ2-4, with a tentative D call TRBD2 (6 bases). The ends were cut back, 5 bases at V and 8 bases at J, with 16 bases in the middle. Germline CDR1 reads MNHEY; CDR2 reads SMNVEV (reference sequence). This CDR3 spans 14 amino acids. The chain's CDR3 is CASSTRDLWDIQYF. The CDR3 DNA is TGTGCCAGCAGTACAAGGGACTTGTGGGACATTCAGTACTTC.

The rearrangement uses TRBV5-1 and TRBJ1-6; TRBD1 aligns across 8 bases. CDR1 is SGHRS, CDR2 YFSETQ, per germline. J lost 11 bases, V lost 2 bases, and 9 bases had no gene match. The CDR3 totals 15 residues. CDR3 in DNA: TGCGCCAGCAGCTTCGGGGTGTTGGGACAGGCACCCCTCCACTTT. Translated: CASSFGVLGQAPLHF.

This chain connects TRBV14 to TRBJ2-2, with D tentatively TRBD2 (5 bases). Looked up from germline, CDR1 is SGHDN and CDR2 is FVKESK. The V end lost 1 base, the J end lost 1 base, and 7 bases lay between the germline ends. The length of the CDR3 is 15 residues. The CDR3 here is CASSQGAGNTGELFF. The CDR3 coding sequence is TGTGCCAGCAGCCAAGGCGCGGGGAACACCGGGGAGCTGTTTTTT.

The V and J genes are TRBV14 and TRBJ2-5; no firm D call. This CDR3 spans 14 amino acids. Trimming pared 4 bases from V and 1 base from J, leaving 10 bases between. Looked up from germline, CDR1 is SGHDN and CDR2 is FVKESK. The CDR3 DNA is TGTGCCAGCAGCCGCCCGGGTCCCCAAGAGACCCAGTACTTC. Amino acids: CASSRPGPQETQYF.